This record concerns one TCR beta chain sequence. This specimen belongs to a study of blood T cell repertoires in COVID-19. Study information: Researchers got acute and convalescent COVID-19 samples from the United States, Italy and Spain. The cDNA or gDNA used as material had been derived from T cells, B-cell-depleted T cells, or PBMCs.

Per the authors' pipeline: Quantification of nucleated cells was approximated via reference gene primer amplification. Method: immunoSEQ multiplex PCR; TCRdb's copy keeps in-frame clones and lacks some. That table is the source of V, J and clone size, and D and trimming were worked out from the DNA. The sample has fewer than 150,000 clones; around 81% are singletons. Germline V lookup: CDR1 ENHRY, CDR2 SYGVKD. J lost 0 bases, V lost 4 bases, and 8 bases had no gene match. The CDR3 totals 16 residues. The sample taken for sequencing was peripheral blood. The chain is built from TRBV10-3 and TRBJ1-2, with 7 positions matching TRBD1. This clonotype originated in a human donor in a cohort sampled during active COVID-19. The CDR3 DNA follows: TGTGCCATCAGTGGGTCCCGGGACAGCCCTAACTATGGCTACACCTTC. It is translated as CAISGSRDSPNYGYTF.